Below are 8 T cell receptor beta chains sequenced from a single sample in a study of radiation and T cells in renal cell carcinoma. Time point meaning: blood 2 weeks post-SBRT. Noted treatment: 15 Gy SBRT to primary tumor, nephrectomy 4 weeks later. Sequencing was performed with immunoSEQ multiplex PCR; in TCRdb, only in-frame clones are kept and a portion is missing. The sample lists more than 95,000 clones, over 75% occurring once. The material sequenced was blood, taken from a patient whose treatment included radiotherapy and nephrectomy. The receptors come from a man aged 45-65 years with renal cell carcinoma.

The genes are TRBV12-2 and TRBJ1-5; the table names TRBD1, a call not compared with the DNA. TRBV12-2 is labeled a pseudogene. This CDR3 has 17 amino acids. CDR3 sequence (DNA): TGTGCAAGTCGCTCCGGACAGGGGCCCTATAGCAATCAGCCCCAGCATTTT. As protein: CASRSGQGPYSNQPQHF.

The chain links TRBV12-1 to TRBJ1-2. TRBV12-1 is termed a pseudogene. The CDR3 is made up of 16 amino acids. This chain's CDR3 is CASSFRGLFGTYGYTF. CDR3 DNA: TGTGCCAGCAGCTTCCGGGGGTTATTCGGTACCTATGGCTACACCTTC.

The V gene is TRBV30, the J gene TRBJ2-3; 11 bases are shared with TRBD2. Germline V gene sequence: CDR1 GTSNPN, CDR2 SVGIG (reference sequence). This CDR3 contains 19 residues. V dropped 3 bases and J dropped 0; count of bases not matched to a gene: 14. CDR3 residues: CAWRANAGTSGFSTDTQYF. The CDR3 DNA sequence: TGTGCCTGGAGGGCTAACGCCGGGACTAGCGGATTTAGCACAGATACGCAGTATTTT.

This clone has only a few counts. V gene TRBV6-1 combines with J gene TRBJ1-2; tentative D call: TRBD1 (5 bases). Germline V gene lookup returns CDR1 MNHNS and CDR2 SASEGT. Between the trimmed V and J ends, which lost 2 bases and 4 bases, there was a span of 17 bases. This CDR3 has 16 amino acids. Here the CDR3 reads CASSEMLIQGSYGYTF. The CDR3 nucleotides read TGTGCCAGCAGTGAAATGTTGATCCAGGGTAGCTATGGCTACACCTTC.

The rearrangement joins TRBV6-5 to TRBJ2-5, with TRBD1 matching over 9 bases. The ends lost 6 bases at V and 5 bases at J; junction bases unmatched: 7. This CDR3 is built from 14 residues. Germline V lookup: CDR1 MNHEY, CDR2 SVGAGI. Here the CDR3 reads CASSSGTGIETQYF. The DNA of the CDR3 is TGTGCCAGCAGCTCCGGGACAGGGATTGAGACCCAGTACTTC.

This clone was seen only a few times. The chain is built from TRBV4-2 and TRBJ1-5; perhaps TRBD1 as D (6 bases). Looked up from germline, CDR1 is LGHNA and CDR2 is YNFKEQ. V was trimmed by 2 bases and J by 1 base, leaving 9 bases between them. The CDR3 sequence is 15 residues long. In DNA form, the CDR3 reads TGTGCCAGCAGCCAACAGGGGAGAAGCAATCAGCCCCAGCATTTT. This translates into CASSQQGRSNQPQHF.

The chain recombines TRBV19 with TRBJ2-7; 12 bases are a match to TRBD2. Germline CDR1 LNHDA, CDR2 SQIVND (reference sequence). The CDR3 consists of 13 residues. V gave up 6 bases and J gave up 5 bases; unmatched junction bases: 2. CDR3 amino acids: CASRLAGGNEQYF. DNA of the CDR3: TGTGCCAGTAGACTAGCGGGAGGAAACGAGCAGTACTTC.

This sequence joins TRBV18 and TRBJ1-5, with D unclear. CDR1 is KGHSH and CDR2 is LQKENI in the germline V gene. Trimming cost V 2 bases and J 10 bases, with 12 bases left between them. The CDR3 covers 13 residues. For the CDR3, the DNA is TGTGCCAGCTCACCAGGAAATCCTTCCCCCCAGCATTTT. It encodes CASSPGNPSPQHF.